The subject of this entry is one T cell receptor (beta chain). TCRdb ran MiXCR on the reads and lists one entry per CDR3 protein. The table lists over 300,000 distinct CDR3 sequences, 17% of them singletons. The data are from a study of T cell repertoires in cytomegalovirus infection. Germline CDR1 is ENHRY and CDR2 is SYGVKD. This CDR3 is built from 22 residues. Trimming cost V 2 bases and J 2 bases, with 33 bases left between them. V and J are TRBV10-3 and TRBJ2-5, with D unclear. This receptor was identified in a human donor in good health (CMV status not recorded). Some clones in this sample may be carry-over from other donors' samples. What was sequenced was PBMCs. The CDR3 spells CAISEPVIFAKGPGFPQETQYF. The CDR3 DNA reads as TGTGCCATCAGTGAGCCAGTCATCTTCGCCAAAGGGCCCGGGTTCCCGCAAGAGACCCAGTACTTC.